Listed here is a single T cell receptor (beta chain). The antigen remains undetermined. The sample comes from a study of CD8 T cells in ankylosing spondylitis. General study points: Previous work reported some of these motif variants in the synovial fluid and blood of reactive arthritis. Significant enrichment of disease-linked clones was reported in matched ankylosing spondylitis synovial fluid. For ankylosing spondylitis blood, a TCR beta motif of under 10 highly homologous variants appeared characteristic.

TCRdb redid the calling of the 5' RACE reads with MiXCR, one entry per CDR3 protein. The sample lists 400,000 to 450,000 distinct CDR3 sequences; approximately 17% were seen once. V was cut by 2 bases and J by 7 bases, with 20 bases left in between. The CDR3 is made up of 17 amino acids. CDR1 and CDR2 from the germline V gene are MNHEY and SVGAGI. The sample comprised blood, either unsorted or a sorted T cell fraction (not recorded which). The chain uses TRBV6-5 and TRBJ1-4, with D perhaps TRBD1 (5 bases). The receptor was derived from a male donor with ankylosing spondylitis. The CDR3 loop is CASSYPNPGTQGEKLFF. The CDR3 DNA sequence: TGTGCCAGCAGTTACCCGAACCCCGGGACTCAGGGTGAAAAACTGTTTTTT.